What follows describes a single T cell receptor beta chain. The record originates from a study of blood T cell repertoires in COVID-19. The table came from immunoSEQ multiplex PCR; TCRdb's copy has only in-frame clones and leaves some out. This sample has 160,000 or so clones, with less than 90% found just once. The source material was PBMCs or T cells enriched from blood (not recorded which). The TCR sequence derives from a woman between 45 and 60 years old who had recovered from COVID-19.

CDR3 region: CASSSGRQPQHF. The CDR3 DNA sequence: TGTGCCTCCAGCTCCGGTCGTCAGCCCCAGCATTTT. The gene calls are TRBV5-8 and TRBJ1-5; D not resolved. V lost 10 bases to trimming and J lost 6 bases, with 14 bases between them. This CDR3 has 12 amino acids. Looked up from germline, CDR1 is SGHTS and CDR2 is YDEGEE.